This passage covers 20 T cell receptor beta chains from one sample sequenced in a study of T cell repertoires in cytomegalovirus infection (dated by TCRdb to between 2019 and 2020). Sequencing took place on an Illumina HiSeq 1500. TCRdb reran the public reads through fastp at Q25 and MiXCR, keeping productive beta chains. Duplicate CDR3 protein sequences are folded into a single record with the most common DNA and genes. The table for this sample lists around 260,000 distinct CDR3 sequences; 9.1% of them were counted only once. Of the sample, around 16% is held by the ten largest clones. The specimen was PBMCs. The receptor set was obtained from a human donor in good health (CMV status not recorded). Some clones in this sample may be carry-over from other donors' samples.

The chain carries TRBV11-2 and TRBJ2-1; D tentatively reads TRBD1 or TRBD2 (5 bases each). V was cut by 7 bases and J by 6 bases, with 19 bases left in between. Germline V CDR1 and CDR2: SGHAT, FQNNGV. The CDR3 is 15 residues long. The CDR3 is CASKSHDRGGNEQFF. Here the CDR3 DNA reads TGTGCCAGCAAATCACACGATCGGGGCGGCAATGAGCAGTTCTTC.

This clonotype occurred many times. V and J are TRBV4-2 and TRBJ2-5; D remains unclear. The CDR3 loop spans 13 amino acids. Deletions cut 4 bases from V and 2 bases from J, with 8 bases between. CDR1 and CDR2 (germline): LGHNA, YNFKEQ. CDR3 sequence (DNA): TGTGCCAGCAGCCTCAGCAGACAAGAGACCCAGTACTTC. As protein: CASSLSRQETQYF.

This clonotype was detected many times. CDR3 DNA sequence: TGTGCCAGCAGCCGTACGGGGGGCCGGGAGACCCAGTACTTC. Its protein is CASSRTGGRETQYF. J is TRBJ2-5 and V is TRBV28; maybe TRBD2 (7 bases). The V end was cut by 6 bases, the J end by 5 bases, with 16 bases between. CDR3 length: 14 amino acids. The germline V gene encodes CDR1 MDHEN and CDR2 SYDVKM.

This clonotype was observed at least ten times. The CDR3 coding sequence is TGTGCCAGCAGCCCCGGTTGGGGGAACACTGAAGCTTTCTTT. This codes for CASSPGWGNTEAFF. The chain links TRBV7-2 to TRBJ1-1; D remains ambiguous. The CDR3 covers 14 residues. Germline CDR1 is SGHTA and CDR2 is FQGNSA. V lost 5 bases and J 1 base, leaving 11 bases between the germline ends.

This clonotype has ten or more counts. The V gene is TRBV28, the J gene TRBJ2-1; 10 nucleotides align to TRBD1. This CDR3 has 15 amino acids. Trimming cost V 5 bases and J 8 bases; bases outside gene matches: 9. The germline V gene has CDR1 MDHEN and CDR2 SYDVKM. Here the CDR3 DNA reads TGTGCCAGCAGTCCCAGCGACAGGGGGCAGTATGAGCAGTTCTTC. It yields the protein CASSPSDRGQYEQFF.

This clonotype was detected many times. V gene TRBV7-2 combines with J gene TRBJ2-1; D is perhaps TRBD1 (5 bases). This CDR3 region has 15 residues. Trimming cost V 2 bases and J 4 bases, with 12 bases left between them. Germline V lookup: CDR1 SGHTA, CDR2 FQGNSA. The CDR3 coding sequence is TGTGCCAGCAGCTTATCCCCAGGGCGTTACAATGAGCAGTTCTTC. Amino acids: CASSLSPGRYNEQFF. Together with reference TRBV7-2 and TRBJ2-1, the CDR3 gives the full variable domain: GAGVSQSPSNKVTEKGKDVELRCDPISGHTALYWYRQSLGQGLEFLIYFQGNSAPDKSGLPSDRFSAERTGGSVSTLTIQRTQQEDSAVYLCASSLSPGRYNEQFFGPGTRLTVL.

Ten or more counts support this clonotype. The J gene is TRBJ1-2, the V gene TRBV7-2, with 11 bases matching TRBD1. V gave up 5 bases and J gave up 4 bases; unmatched junction bases: 6. The germline V gene encodes CDR1 SGHTA and CDR2 FQGNSA. The CDR3 extends over 15 amino acids. The CDR3 sequence is CASSNRTGGRYGYTF. Written as DNA, the CDR3 is TGTGCCAGCAGCAACCGGACAGGGGGCCGCTATGGCTACACCTTC.

This rearrangement joins TRBV28 to TRBJ1-3; D is uncertain. The V gene lost 1 base and the J gene lost 4 bases, with 11 bases spanning the gap. CDR1 and CDR2 (germline): MDHEN, SYDVKM. The CDR3 covers 15 residues. The CDR3 loop is CASSLYTSGGNTIYF. The DNA for the CDR3 is TGTGCCAGCAGTTTATACACGTCGGGCGGAAACACCATATATTTT.

The chain combines TRBV19 with TRBJ1-2; 8 nucleotides agree with TRBD1. This CDR3 is built from 13 residues. In germline, CDR1 is LNHDA, CDR2 SQIVND (reference sequence). Trimming took 9 bases from V and 0 from J; bases not matched to a gene: 3. The chain's CDR3 is CASRDRTNYGYTF. The CDR3 DNA is TGTGCCAGCCGGGACAGGACTAACTATGGCTACACCTTC.

This clonotype was picked up a small number of times. The V gene is TRBV15, the J gene TRBJ1-1; D ambiguous. From germline, CDR1 is LNHNV and CDR2 YYDKDF (reference sequence). CDR3 length: 15 amino acids. The ends were cut back, 0 bases at V and 4 bases at J, with 12 bases in the middle. The CDR3 DNA reads TGTGCCACCAGCAGAGATCTAAGGTTGAGCACTGAAGCTTTCTTT. Translated, it gives CATSRDLRLSTEAFF.

V gene TRBV27 combines with J gene TRBJ1-5; 12 positions agree with TRBD1. Germline loops: CDR1 MNHEY, CDR2 SMNVEV (reference sequence). CDR3 length: 15 residues. J gave up 6 bases and V 6 bases, and 6 bases lay outside the gene matches. CDR3 sequence reads: CASRPGTGGSQPQHF. CDR3 coding DNA: TGTGCCAGCAGACCCGGGACAGGGGGCAGTCAGCCCCAGCATTTT.

There are a few counts of this clonotype. The chain joins TRBV29-1 to TRBJ1-5, with TRBD1 identical over 8 bases. The CDR3 covers 13 residues. V lost 5 bases to trimming and J lost 4 bases; unmatched junction nucleotides: 4. Germline CDR1 SQVTM, CDR2 ANQGSEA. CDR3 in DNA: TGCAGCGTTACAGGGGGGGAAAATCAGCCCCAGCATTTT. The encoded protein is CSVTGGENQPQHF.

J is TRBJ1-6 and V is TRBV30; a weak D match, TRBD1 (5 bases). Germline values: CDR1 GTSNPN, CDR2 SVGIG (reference sequence). The CDR3 loop spans 17 amino acids. V was trimmed by 1 base and J by 5 bases, leaving 18 bases between them. Written as DNA, the CDR3 is TGTGCCTGGAGTGGTATAGAGGGGCGAGGGGATAATTCACCCCTCCACTTT. This encodes CAWSGIEGRGDNSPLHF.

This clonotype was picked up many times. This chain links TRBV7-2 with TRBJ1-1; no reliable D call. The CDR3 runs to 13 residues. V lost 4 bases to trimming and J lost 0 bases, with 6 bases between them. The V gene's germline CDR1 is SGHTA and CDR2 FQGNSA. DNA of the CDR3: TGTGCCAGCAGCTATTTAATGAACACTGAAGCTTTCTTT. Translation: CASSYLMNTEAFF.

This clonotype occurred many times. This chain connects TRBV29-1 to TRBJ2-7; tentatively, D is TRBD1 or TRBD2 (5 bases each). CDR3 size: 14 residues. CDR1 is SQVTM and CDR2 is ANQGSEA in the germline V gene. V lost 6 bases, J lost 1 base, and 16 bases lay in between. The CDR3 reads CSVDSGTESYEQYF. The CDR3 DNA sequence: TGCAGCGTGGATTCCGGGACGGAATCCTACGAGCAGTACTTC.

This clonotype occurred many times. The V and J genes are TRBV11-3 and TRBJ2-5; no clear D gene. CDR1 and CDR2 (germline): SGHNT, YENEEA. V was cut by 4 bases and J by 2 bases, with 5 bases left in between. The CDR3 is 12 residues long. CDR3 sequence: CASSSRQETQYF. DNA for the CDR3: TGTGCCAGCAGCTCCAGACAAGAGACCCAGTACTTC.

This clonotype appeared many times. The V call is TRBV19, the J call TRBJ2-2, with D uncertain. Looked up from germline, CDR1 is LNHDA and CDR2 is SQIVND (reference sequence). With 6 bases removed from V and 4 bases from J, the gap between germline ends came to 12 bases. The CDR3 extends over 14 amino acids. The CDR3 reads CASRLQDITGELFF. In nucleotides, the CDR3 is TGTGCCAGTAGACTTCAGGATATCACCGGGGAGCTGTTTTTT.

This clonotype was observed many times. The V gene is TRBV29-1, the J gene TRBJ1-2; maybe TRBD1 (5 bases). Trimming took 3 bases from V and 6 from J, leaving 8 bases between them. Germline CDR1 and CDR2: SQVTM and ANQGSEA. This CDR3 has 11 residues. CDR3 bases: TGCAGCGTTGACCCAGGGAATGGCTACACCTTC. It yields the protein CSVDPGNGYTF.

This clonotype was counted at least ten times. The chain links TRBV28 to TRBJ2-7; 7 bases agree with TRBD2. Trimming removed 5 bases from V and 5 bases from J; junction bases left unmatched: 12. Looked up from germline, CDR1 is MDHEN and CDR2 is SYDVKM. The CDR3 has 15 amino acids. CDR3 coding DNA: TGTGCCAGCAGTCCATATATTGCGGGAGCGAACGAGCAGTACTTC. Protein sequence: CASSPYIAGANEQYF.

The chain links TRBV6-2 or TRBV6-3 to TRBJ2-7; TRBD1 might be the D (5 bases). Germline V gene sequence: CDR1 MNHEY, CDR2 SVGEGT. Trimming took off 4 bases at V and 6 bases at J, with 13 bases between the two ends. The CDR3 length is 13 residues. CDR3 amino acids: CASSFSRAREQYF. The CDR3 region has the DNA TGTGCCAGCAGTTTCTCCAGGGCTCGCGAGCAGTACTTC.